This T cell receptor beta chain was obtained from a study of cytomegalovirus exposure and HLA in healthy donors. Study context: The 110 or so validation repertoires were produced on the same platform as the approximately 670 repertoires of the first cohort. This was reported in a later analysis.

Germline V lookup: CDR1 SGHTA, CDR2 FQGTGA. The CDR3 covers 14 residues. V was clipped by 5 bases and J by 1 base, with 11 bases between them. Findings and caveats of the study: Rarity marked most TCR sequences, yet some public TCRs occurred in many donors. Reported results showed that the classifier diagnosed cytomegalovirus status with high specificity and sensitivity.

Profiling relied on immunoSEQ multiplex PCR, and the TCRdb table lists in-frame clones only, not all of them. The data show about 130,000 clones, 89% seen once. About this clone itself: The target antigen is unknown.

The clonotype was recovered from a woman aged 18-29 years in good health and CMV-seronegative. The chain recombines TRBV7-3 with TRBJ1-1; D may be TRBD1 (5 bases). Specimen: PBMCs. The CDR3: CASSITGANTEAFF. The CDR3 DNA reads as TGTGCCAGCAGCATTACAGGAGCGAACACTGAAGCTTTCTTT.